This T cell receptor beta chain is from a study of diagnostic markers for celiac disease (dated by TCRdb to 2020 to 2021). Sequencing used an Illumina MiSeq. After TCRdb reprocessed the reads, each CDR3 protein sequence was kept as one row, without DNA. The sample table on file contains over a thousand distinct CDR3 sequences. The top ten clonotypes cover approximately 28% of the sample. A note on this clonotype: Its recognized antigen is unknown.

The CDR3, cysteine through phenylalanine, is 15 amino acids long. No DNA is given. Material for sequencing was either unsorted cells or a sorted T cell fraction (not recorded which). This TCR came from a human donor. This table probably holds off-target reads from a library built for another chain. The chain employs TRBV12-3 or TRBV12-4 and TRBJ1-2; no DNA is available, so the TRBD1 call from TCRdb remains unchecked. The CDR3 corresponds to CASSYFLQGSDGYTF.